This T cell receptor (beta chain) originates from a study of T cells after yellow fever vaccination. The study's findings and limits: Boosting was followed by the reappearance of most primary-vaccination clones (approximately 95% CD4, around 90% CD8). Secondary responses were weaker yet peaked faster, day 5 versus 15.

The 5'RACE template-switching step produced TCR cDNA and added a universal primer site and UMIs. From the 5' RACE reads, TCRdb called clonotypes with MiXCR, one entry per CDR3 protein. The data hold about 210,000 distinct CDR3 sequences, with 3% to 4% observed a single time. The CDR3 spans 15 residues. The V end was cut by 8 bases, the J end by 0 bases, with 14 bases between. Germline CDR1 is MNHEY and CDR2 is SVGEGT. With regard to this clonotype: Antigen specificity is unknown.

This clonotype was sampled from a man aged 18 to 30 who received the YFV17D yellow fever vaccine. The gene calls are TRBV6-2 or TRBV6-3 and TRBJ2-1, with D possibly called TRBD1 or TRBD2 (6 bases each). Sample: CD4+ T cells sorted from PBMCs, taken 10 days after the yellow fever booster vaccination. In nucleotides, the CDR3 is TGTGCCAGCCGAACGGGGGCGAGCTCCTACAATGAGCAGTTCTTC. Translating gives CASRTGASSYNEQFF.